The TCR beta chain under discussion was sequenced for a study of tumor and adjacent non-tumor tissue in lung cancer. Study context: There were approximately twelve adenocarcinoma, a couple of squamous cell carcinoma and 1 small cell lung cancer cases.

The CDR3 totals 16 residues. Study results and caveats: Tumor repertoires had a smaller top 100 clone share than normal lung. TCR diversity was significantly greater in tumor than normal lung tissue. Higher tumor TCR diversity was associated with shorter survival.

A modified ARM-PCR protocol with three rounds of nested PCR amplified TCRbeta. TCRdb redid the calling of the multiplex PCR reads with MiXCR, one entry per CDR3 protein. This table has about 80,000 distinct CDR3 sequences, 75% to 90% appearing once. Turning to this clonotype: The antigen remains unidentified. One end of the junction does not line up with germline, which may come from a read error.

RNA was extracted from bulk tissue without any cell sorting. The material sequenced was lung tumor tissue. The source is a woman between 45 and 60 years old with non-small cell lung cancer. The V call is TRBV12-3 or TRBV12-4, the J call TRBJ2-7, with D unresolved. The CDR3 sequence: CARSTRPRDLPYEQYF. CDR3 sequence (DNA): TGTGCCAGGAGTACCCGACCGAGAGACCTACCCTATGAGCAGTACTTC.